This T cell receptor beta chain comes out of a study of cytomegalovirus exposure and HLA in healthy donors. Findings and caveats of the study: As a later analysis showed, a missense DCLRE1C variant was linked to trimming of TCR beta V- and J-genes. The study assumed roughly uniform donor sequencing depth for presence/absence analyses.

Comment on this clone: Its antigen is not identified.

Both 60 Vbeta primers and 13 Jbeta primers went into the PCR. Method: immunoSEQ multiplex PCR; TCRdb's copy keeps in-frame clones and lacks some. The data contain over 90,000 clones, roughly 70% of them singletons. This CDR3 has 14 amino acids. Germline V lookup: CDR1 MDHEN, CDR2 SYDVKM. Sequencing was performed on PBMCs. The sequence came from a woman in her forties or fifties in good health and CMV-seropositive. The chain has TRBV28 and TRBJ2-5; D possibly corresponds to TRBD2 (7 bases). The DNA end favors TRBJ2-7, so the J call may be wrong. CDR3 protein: CASIPRGGAYEQYF. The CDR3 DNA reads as TGTGCCAGCATCCCGAGGGGGGGAGCCTACGAGCAGTACTTC.